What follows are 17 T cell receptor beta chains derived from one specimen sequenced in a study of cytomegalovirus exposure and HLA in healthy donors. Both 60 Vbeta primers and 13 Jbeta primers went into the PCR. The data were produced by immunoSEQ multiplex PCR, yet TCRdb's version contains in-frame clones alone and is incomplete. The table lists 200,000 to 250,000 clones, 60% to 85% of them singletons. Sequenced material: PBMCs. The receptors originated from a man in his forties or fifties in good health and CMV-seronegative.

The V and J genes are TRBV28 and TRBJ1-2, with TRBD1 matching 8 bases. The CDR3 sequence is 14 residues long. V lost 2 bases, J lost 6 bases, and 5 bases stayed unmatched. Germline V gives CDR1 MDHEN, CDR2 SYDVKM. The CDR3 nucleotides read TGTGCCAGCAGTTTAGGCAGGGGGCAGAATGGCTACACCTTC. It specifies CASSLGRGQNGYTF.

CDR3 residues: CASSLNIDREEQPQHF. The CDR3 DNA sequence: TGTGCCAGCAGCTTAAATATTGACAGGGAGGAGCAGCCCCAGCATTTT. The chain has TRBV7-3 and TRBJ1-5, with 7 positions matching TRBD1. The CDR3 runs 16 residues. Germline CDR1 SGHTA, CDR2 FQGTGA. V shed 1 base and J 7 bases; nucleotides not matched to a gene: 10.

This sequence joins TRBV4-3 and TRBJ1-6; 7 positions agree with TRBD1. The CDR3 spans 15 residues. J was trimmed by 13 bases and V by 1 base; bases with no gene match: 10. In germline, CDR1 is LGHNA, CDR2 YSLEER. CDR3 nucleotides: TGCGCCAGCAGCCAAGCGACAGGGACCGGGCCCCCCCTCCACTTT. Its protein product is CASSQATGTGPPLHF.

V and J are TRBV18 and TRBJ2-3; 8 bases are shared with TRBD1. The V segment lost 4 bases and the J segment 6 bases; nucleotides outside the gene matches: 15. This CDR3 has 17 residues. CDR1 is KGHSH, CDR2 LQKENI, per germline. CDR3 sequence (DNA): TGTGCCAGCTCACGAACAACAGGGGGTAATTCGTTGGATACGCAGTATTTT. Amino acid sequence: CASSRTTGGNSLDTQYF.

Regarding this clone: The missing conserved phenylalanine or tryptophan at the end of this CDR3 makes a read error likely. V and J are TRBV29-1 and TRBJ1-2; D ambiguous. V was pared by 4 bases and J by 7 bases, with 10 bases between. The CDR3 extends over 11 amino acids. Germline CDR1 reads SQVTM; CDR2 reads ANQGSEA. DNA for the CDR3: TGCAGCGTTGGACAAGGTATTGGCTACACCCTC. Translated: CSVGQGIGYTL.

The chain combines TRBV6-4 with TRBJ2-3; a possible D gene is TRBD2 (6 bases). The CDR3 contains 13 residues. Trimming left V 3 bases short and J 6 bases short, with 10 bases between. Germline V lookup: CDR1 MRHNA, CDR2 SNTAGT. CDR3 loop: CASSERRGDTQYF. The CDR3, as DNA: TGTGCCAGCAGTGAGAGGCGGGGCGATACGCAGTATTTT.

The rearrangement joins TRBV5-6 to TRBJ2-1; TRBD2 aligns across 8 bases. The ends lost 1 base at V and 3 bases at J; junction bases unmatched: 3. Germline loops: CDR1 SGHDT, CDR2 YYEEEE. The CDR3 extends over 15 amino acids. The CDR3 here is CASSLPGGDYNEQFF. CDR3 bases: TGTGCCAGCAGCTTGCCGGGAGGGGACTACAATGAGCAGTTCTTC.

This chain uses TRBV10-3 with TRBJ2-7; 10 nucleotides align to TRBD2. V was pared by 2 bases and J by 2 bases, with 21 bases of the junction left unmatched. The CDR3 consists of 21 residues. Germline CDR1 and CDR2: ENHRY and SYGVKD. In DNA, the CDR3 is TGTGCCATCAGTGAGAAGGAGCCATATACTATAGCGGGAGGTCGCACCTACGAGCAGTACTTC. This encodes CAISEKEPYTIAGGRTYEQYF.

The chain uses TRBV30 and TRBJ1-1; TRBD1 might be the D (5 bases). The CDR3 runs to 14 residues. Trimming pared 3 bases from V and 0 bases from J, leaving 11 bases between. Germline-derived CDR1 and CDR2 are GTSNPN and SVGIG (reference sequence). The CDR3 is CAWSATVMNTEAFF. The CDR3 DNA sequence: TGTGCCTGGAGCGCGACAGTCATGAACACTGAAGCTTTCTTT.

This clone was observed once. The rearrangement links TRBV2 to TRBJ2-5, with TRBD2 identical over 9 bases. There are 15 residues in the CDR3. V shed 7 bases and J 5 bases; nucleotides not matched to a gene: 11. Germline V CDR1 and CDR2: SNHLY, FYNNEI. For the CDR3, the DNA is TGTGCCAGCAAGCAGGGCGGGAGGGCCGGGGAGACCCAGTACTTC. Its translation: CASKQGGRAGETQYF. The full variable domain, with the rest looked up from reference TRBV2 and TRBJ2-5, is EPEVTQTPSHQVTQMGQEVILRCVPISNHLYFYWYRQILGQKVEFLVSFYNNEISEKSEIFDDQFSVERPDGSNFTLKIRSTKLEDSAMYFCASKQGGRAGETQYFGPGTRLLVL.

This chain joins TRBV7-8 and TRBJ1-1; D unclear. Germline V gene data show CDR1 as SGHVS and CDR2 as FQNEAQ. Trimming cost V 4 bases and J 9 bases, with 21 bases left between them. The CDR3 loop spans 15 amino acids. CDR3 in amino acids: CASSSPHRRRPKAFF. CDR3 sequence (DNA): TGTGCCAGCAGCTCGCCCCACCGGCGCAGGCCTAAAGCTTTCTTT.

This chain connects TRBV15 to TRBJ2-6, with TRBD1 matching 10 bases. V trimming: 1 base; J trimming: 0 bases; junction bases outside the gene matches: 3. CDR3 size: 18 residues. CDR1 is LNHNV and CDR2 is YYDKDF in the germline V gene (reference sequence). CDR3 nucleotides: TGTGCCACCAGCAGAGTGGGACAGGGGCGCTCTGGGGCCAACGTCCTGACTTTC. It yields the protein CATSRVGQGRSGANVLTF.

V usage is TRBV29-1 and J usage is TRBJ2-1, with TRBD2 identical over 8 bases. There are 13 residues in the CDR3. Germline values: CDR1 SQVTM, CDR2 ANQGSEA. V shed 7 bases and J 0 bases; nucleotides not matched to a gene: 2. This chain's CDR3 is CSAGGASYNEQFF. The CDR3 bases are TGCAGCGCCGGGGGGGCCTCCTACAATGAGCAGTTCTTC.

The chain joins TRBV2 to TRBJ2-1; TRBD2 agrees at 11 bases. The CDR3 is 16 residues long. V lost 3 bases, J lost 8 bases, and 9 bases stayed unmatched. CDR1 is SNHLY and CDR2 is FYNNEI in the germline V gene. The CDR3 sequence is CASSDPLAGGPDEQFF. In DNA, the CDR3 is TGTGCCAGCAGTGACCCCTTAGCGGGAGGGCCCGATGAGCAGTTCTTC. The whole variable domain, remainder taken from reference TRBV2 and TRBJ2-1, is EPEVTQTPSHQVTQMGQEVILRCVPISNHLYFYWYRQILGQKVEFLVSFYNNEISEKSEIFDDQFSVERPDGSNFTLKIRSTKLEDSAMYFCASSDPLAGGPDEQFFGPGTRLTVL.

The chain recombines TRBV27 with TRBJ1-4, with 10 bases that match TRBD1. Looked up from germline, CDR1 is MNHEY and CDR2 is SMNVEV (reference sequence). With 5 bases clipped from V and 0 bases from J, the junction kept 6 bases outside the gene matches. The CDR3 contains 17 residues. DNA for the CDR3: TGTGCCAGCAGTCCCGACAGGGGGCCCGCAACTAATGAAAAACTGTTTTTT. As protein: CASSPDRGPATNEKLFF. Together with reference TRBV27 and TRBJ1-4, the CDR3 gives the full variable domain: EAQVTQNPRYLITVTGKKLTVTCSQNMNHEYMSWYRQDPGLGLRQIYYSMNVEVTDKGDVPEGYKVSRKEKRNFPLILESPSPNQTSLYFCASSPDRGPATNEKLFFGSGTQLSVL.

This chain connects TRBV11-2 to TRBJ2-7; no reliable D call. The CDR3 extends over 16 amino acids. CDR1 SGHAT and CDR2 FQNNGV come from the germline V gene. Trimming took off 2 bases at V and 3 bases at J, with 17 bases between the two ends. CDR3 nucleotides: TGTGCCAGCAGCTTAAAGGCGCGGAACCATATCTACGAGCAGTACTTC. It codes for CASSLKARNHIYEQYF. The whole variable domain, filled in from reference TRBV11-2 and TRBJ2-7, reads EAGVAQSPRYKIIEKRQSVAFWCNPISGHATLYWYQQILGQGPKLLIQFQNNGVVDDSQLPKDRFSAERLKGVDSTLKIQPAKLEDSAVYLCASSLKARNHIYEQYFGPGTRLTVT.

The CDR3 DNA follows: TGTGCCAGCAGTTACGGTAGAGGGTTCGCCGAGCAGTACTTC. Residues: CASSYGRGFAEQYF. J is TRBJ2-7 and V is TRBV6-5; tentatively, D is TRBD2 (5 bases). The CDR3 has 14 residues. Germline-derived CDR1 and CDR2 are MNHEY and SVGAGI. Deletions cut 2 bases from V and 6 bases from J, with 14 bases between.